This TCR beta chain derives from a study of T cell changes during pregnancy in multiple sclerosis. The germline V and J ends were trimmed by 7 bases and 5 bases, with 10 bases remaining between them. CDR1 is SGHKS, CDR2 YYEKEE, per germline (reference sequence). The CDR3 totals 12 residues. The assay was immunoSEQ multiplex PCR, and TCRdb's table has in-frame clones only and misses some. The sample holds 84,000 or so clones, about 94% seen once. This chain links TRBV5-5 with TRBJ2-1, with D hard to call. The source was peripheral blood, collected in the third trimester of pregnancy. The TCR sequence derives from a female donor with multiple sclerosis, enrolled in a pregnancy study. The CDR3 coding sequence is TGTGCCAGCGTCTACAGTAACAATGAGCAGTTCTTC. Its translation is CASVYSNNEQFF.